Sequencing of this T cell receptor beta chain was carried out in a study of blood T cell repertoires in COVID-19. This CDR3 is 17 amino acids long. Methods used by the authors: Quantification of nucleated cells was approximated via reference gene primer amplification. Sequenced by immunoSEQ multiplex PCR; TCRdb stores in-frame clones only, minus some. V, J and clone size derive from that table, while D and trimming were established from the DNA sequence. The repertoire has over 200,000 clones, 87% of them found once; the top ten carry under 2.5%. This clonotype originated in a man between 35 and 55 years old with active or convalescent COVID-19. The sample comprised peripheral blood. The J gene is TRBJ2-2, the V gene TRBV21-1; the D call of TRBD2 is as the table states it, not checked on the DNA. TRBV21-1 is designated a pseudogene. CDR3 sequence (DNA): TGTGCCAGCAGCAAGGGCCCGGGGAAGGCGAACACCGGGGAGCTGTTTTTT. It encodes CASSKGPGKANTGELFF.